This T cell receptor (beta chain) was recorded in a study of tumor-infiltrating lymphocytes in primary liver carcinoma. From germline, CDR1 is MDHEN and CDR2 SYDVKM. This CDR3 comprises 16 residues. V gave up 6 bases and J gave up 6 bases; unmatched junction bases: 14. TCR beta cDNA was made from 500 ng total RNA with a constant-region primer. Slightly modified ARM-PCR served as the procedure for the TCR beta libraries. These libraries came from three rounds of nested multiplex PCR. With TRBV1-TRBV30 forward primers and a C-beta reverse primer, the first two PCR rounds were run for approximately 10 cycles each. TCRdb reanalysed the multiplex PCR reads using MiXCR and keeps one entry per CDR3 protein. This table has 190,000 or so distinct CDR3 sequences, roughly 61% appearing once. The source of the blood RNA was unsorted whole blood, and germline DNA was extracted as well.

The chain has TRBV28 and TRBJ1-2; 9 bases are a match to TRBD1. Sequencing was done on a sample of peripheral blood. The TCR sequence derives from a woman aged 55-69 years with primary liver carcinoma and hepatitis B virus infection. CDR3 nucleotide sequence: TGTGCCAGCAGCTTCGCTCATCCGGGACAGGGAGATGGCTACACCTTC. Encoded protein: CASSFAHPGQGDGYTF.